Below, 5 T cell receptor beta chains from the same sample are listed, as sequenced in a study of cytomegalovirus exposure and HLA in healthy donors. 60 Vbeta and 13 Jbeta primers were used in PCR. Sequenced by immunoSEQ multiplex PCR; TCRdb stores in-frame clones only, minus some. The sample has approximately 140,000 clones, 79% seen once. Sequencing input: PBMCs. The receptors stem from a female donor in good health and CMV-seronegative.

This clone was detected only a few times. The genes are TRBV28 and TRBJ1-1, with TRBD1 matching over 7 bases. Per the germline V gene, CDR1 is MDHEN and CDR2 is SYDVKM. The CDR3 is made up of 14 amino acids. V dropped 4 bases and J dropped 6; count of bases not matched to a gene: 8. CDR3 amino acids: CASSSRQGRAEAFF. The CDR3 nucleotides are TGTGCCAGCAGTTCCCGACAGGGTAGAGCTGAAGCTTTCTTT.

V is TRBV4-2 and J is TRBJ2-5; D gene unclear. V was cut by 3 bases and J by 3 bases, with 11 bases left in between. This CDR3 has 14 amino acids. Germline V gives CDR1 LGHNA, CDR2 YNFKEQ. The chain's CDR3 is CASSQAATEETQYF. CDR3 DNA sequence: TGTGCCAGCAGCCAGGCGGCTACCGAAGAGACCCAGTACTTC.

CDR3 sequence: CASITPGRDASSYNSPLHF. The DNA for the CDR3 is TGTGCCAGCATCACCCCAGGGAGGGACGCGAGCTCCTATAATTCACCCCTCCACTTT. The chain joins TRBV28 to TRBJ1-6, with D perhaps TRBD1 (5 bases). The germline V gene encodes CDR1 MDHEN and CDR2 SYDVKM. The CDR3 has 19 amino acids. V was pared by 7 bases and J by 0 bases, with 22 bases between.

The CDR3 sequence: CASRPLRLGVYNEQFF. The CDR3 DNA reads TGTGCCAGCAGGCCCCTGCGCTTAGGGGTGTACAATGAGCAGTTCTTC. The chain employs TRBV2 and TRBJ2-1, with D perhaps TRBD1 (5 bases). Germline lookup yields CDR1 SNHLY and CDR2 FYNNEI. V lost 6 bases, J lost 4 bases, and 19 bases lay in between. This CDR3 has 16 residues.

This chain connects TRBV10-2 to TRBJ2-4, with a possible D match to TRBD1 (6 bases). CDR1 WSHSY and CDR2 SAAADI come from the germline V gene. This CDR3 has 16 amino acids. V was clipped by 0 bases and J by 6 bases, with 15 bases between them. CDR3 region: CASSESMGASGNIQYF. CDR3 nucleotide sequence: TGCGCCAGCAGTGAGTCGATGGGGGCTAGTGGAAACATTCAGTACTTC.